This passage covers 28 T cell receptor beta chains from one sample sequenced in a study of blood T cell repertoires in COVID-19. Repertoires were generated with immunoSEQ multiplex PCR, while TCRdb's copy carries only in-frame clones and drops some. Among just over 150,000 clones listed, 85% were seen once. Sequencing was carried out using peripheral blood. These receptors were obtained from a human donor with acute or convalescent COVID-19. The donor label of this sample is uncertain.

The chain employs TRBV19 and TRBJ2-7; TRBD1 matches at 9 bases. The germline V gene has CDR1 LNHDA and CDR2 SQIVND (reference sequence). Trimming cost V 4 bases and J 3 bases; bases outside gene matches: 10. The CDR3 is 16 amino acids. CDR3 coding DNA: TGTGCCAGTAGTACCTTAGGACAGGGGTCGGTCTACGAGCAGTACTTC. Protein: CASSTLGQGSVYEQYF.

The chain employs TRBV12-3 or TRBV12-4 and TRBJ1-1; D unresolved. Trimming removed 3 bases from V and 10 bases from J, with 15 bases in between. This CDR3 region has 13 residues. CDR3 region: CASSFANPPRAFF. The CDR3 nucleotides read TGTGCCAGCAGTTTCGCCAACCCCCCGAGAGCTTTCTTT.

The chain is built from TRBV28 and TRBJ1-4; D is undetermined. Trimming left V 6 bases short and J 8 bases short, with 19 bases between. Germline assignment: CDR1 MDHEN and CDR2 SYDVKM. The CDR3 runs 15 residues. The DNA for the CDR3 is TGTGCCAGCAGCCGGGTGGTGAGCCACGGCGAAAAACTGTTTTTT. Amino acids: CASSRVVSHGEKLFF.

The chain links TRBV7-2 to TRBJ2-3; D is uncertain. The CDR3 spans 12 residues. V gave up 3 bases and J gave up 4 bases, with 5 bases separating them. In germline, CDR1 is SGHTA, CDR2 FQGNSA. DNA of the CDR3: TGTGCCAGCAGCTTTTATTCAGATACGCAGTATTTT. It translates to CASSFYSDTQYF.

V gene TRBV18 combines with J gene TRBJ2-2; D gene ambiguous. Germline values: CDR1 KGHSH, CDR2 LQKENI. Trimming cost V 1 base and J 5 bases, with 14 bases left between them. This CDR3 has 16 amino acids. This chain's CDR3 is CASSPRLVLETGELFF. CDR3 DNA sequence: TGTGCCAGCTCACCACGATTAGTGCTGGAGACCGGGGAGCTGTTTTTT.

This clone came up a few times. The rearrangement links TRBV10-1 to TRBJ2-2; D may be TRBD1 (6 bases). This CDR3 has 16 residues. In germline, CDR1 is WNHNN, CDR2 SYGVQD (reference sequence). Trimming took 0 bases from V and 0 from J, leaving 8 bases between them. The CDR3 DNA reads TGCGCCAGCAGTGAGTCAGGGACACCGAACACCGGGGAGCTGTTTTTT. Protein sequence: CASSESGTPNTGELFF.

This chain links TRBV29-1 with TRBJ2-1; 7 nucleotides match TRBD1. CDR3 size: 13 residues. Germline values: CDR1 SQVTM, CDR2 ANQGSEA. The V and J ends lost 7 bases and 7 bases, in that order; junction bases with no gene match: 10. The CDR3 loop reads CSGRQGVANEQFF. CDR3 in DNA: TGCAGCGGAAGACAGGGAGTAGCGAATGAGCAGTTCTTC.

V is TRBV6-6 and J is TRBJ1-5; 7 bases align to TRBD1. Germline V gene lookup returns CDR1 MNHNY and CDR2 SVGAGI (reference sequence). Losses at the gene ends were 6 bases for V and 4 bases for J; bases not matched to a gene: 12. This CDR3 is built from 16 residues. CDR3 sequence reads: CASSKGRTGNNQPQHF. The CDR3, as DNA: TGTGCCAGCAGCAAAGGAAGGACAGGAAATAATCAGCCCCAGCATTTT.

The CDR3: CSVDRGRLNPNTEAFF. CDR3 DNA sequence: TGCAGCGTTGACAGGGGGCGACTGAATCCGAACACTGAAGCTTTCTTT. The rearrangement joins TRBV29-1 to TRBJ1-1, with 8 bases lining up with TRBD1. The V and J ends lost 3 bases and 1 base, in that order; junction bases with no gene match: 10. Germline-derived CDR1 and CDR2 are SQVTM and ANQGSEA. The CDR3 runs to 16 residues.

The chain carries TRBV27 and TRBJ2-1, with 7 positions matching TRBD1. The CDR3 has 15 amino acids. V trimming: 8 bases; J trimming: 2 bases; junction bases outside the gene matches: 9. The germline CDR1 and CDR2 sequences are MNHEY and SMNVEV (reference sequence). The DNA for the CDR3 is TGTGCCAGCGCCCCCCGGGACAGAACCTACAATGAGCAGTTCTTC. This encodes CASAPRDRTYNEQFF.

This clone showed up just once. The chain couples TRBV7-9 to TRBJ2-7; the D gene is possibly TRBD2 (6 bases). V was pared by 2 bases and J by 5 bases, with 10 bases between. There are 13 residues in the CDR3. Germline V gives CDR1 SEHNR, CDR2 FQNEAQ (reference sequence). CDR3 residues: CASSLSTGDEQYF. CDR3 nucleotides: TGTGCCAGCAGCTTAAGCACGGGGGACGAGCAGTACTTC. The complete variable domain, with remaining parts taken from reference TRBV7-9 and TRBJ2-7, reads DTGVSQNPRHKITKRGQNVTFRCDPISEHNRLYWYRQTLGQGPEFLTYFQNEAQLEKSRLLSDRFSAERPKGSFSTLEIQRTEQGDSAMYLCASSLSTGDEQYFGPGTRLTVT.

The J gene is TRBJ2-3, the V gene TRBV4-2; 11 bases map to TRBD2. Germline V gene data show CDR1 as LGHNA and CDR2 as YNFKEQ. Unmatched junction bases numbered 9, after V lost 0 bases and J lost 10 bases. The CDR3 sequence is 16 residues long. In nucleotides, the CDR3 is TGTGCCAGCAGCCAAGAGACTAGCGGGGCCTTTCCGTCGCAGTATTTT. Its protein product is CASSQETSGAFPSQYF.

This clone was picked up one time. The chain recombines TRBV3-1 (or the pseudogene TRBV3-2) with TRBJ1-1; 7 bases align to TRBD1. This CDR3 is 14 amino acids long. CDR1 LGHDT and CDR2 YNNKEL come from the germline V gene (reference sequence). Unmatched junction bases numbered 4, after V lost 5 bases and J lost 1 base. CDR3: CASSANRGNTEAFF. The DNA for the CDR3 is TGTGCCAGCAGCGCTAACAGGGGGAACACTGAAGCTTTCTTT.

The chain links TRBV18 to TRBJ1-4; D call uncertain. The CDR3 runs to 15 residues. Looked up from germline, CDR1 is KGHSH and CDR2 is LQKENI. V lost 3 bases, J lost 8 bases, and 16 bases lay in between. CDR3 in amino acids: CASSPGLPGVEKLFF. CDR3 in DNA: TGTGCCAGCTCACCCGGACTTCCCGGGGTCGAAAAACTGTTTTTT. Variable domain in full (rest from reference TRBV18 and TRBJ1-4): NAGVMQNPRHLVRRRGQEARLRCSPMKGHSHVYWYRQLPEEGLKFMVYLQKENIIDESGMPKERFSAEFPKEGPSILRIQQVVRGDSAAYFCASSPGLPGVEKLFFGSGTQLSVL.

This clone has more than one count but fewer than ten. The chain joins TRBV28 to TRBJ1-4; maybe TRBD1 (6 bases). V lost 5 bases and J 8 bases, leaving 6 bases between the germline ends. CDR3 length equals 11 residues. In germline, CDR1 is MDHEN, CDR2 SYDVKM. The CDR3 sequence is CASSGTEKLFF. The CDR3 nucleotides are TGTGCCAGCAGTGGGACAGAAAAACTGTTTTTT.

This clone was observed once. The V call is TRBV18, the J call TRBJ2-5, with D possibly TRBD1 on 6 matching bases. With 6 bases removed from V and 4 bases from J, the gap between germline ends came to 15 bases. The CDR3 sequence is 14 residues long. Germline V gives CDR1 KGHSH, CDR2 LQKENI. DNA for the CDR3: TGTGCCAGCTCTTCTTCACAGGGACGAGAGACCCAGTACTTC. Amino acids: CASSSSQGRETQYF.

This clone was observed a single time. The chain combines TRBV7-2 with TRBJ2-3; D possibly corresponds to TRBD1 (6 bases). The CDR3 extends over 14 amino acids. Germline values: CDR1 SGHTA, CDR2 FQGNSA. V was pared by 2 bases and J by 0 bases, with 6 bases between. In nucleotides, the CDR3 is TGTGCCAGCAGCTTAAGGGGGAGCACAGATACGCAGTATTTT. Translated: CASSLRGSTDTQYF.

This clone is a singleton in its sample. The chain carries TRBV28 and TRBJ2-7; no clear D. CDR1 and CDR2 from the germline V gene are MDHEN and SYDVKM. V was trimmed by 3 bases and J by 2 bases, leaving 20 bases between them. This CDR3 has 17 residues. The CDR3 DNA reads TGTGCCAGCAGTTTTCCTGCTACTATTCCACGAACCTACGAGCAGTACTTC. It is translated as CASSFPATIPRTYEQYF.

This CDR3 reads CASRDVDRNSPLHF. The CDR3, as DNA: TGTGCCAGCAGGGACGTGGACAGAAATTCACCCCTCCACTTT. This chain connects TRBV6-4 to TRBJ1-6; weak D call: TRBD1 (6 bases). The CDR3 consists of 14 residues. Germline CDR1 and CDR2: MRHNA and SNTAGT. The V and J ends lost 6 bases and 7 bases respectively, with 13 bases between them.

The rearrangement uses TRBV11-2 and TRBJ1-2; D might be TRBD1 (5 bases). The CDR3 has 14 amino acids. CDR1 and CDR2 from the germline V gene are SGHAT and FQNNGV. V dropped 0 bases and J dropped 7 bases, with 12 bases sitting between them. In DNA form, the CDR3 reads TGTGCCAGCAGCTTAGACCAGGGTGCGGCTGGCTACACCTTC. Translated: CASSLDQGAAGYTF.

In nucleotides, the CDR3 is TGTGCCAGCAGTGAAGCTGGGACAGGGGTTGATCAGCCCCAGCATTTT. Protein product: CASSEAGTGVDQPQHF. The chain recombines TRBV6-1 with TRBJ1-5; 10 bases match TRBD1. The CDR3 is 16 amino acids. CDR1 is MNHNS and CDR2 is SASEGT in the germline V gene. V was clipped by 0 bases and J by 5 bases; unmatched bases: 4.

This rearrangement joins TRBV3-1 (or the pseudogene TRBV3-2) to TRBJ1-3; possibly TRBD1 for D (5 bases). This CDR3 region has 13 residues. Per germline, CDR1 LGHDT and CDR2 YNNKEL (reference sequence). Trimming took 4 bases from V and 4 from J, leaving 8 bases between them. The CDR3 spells CASSLGQGNTIYF. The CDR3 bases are TGTGCCAGCAGCCTGGGGCAGGGAAACACCATATATTTT.

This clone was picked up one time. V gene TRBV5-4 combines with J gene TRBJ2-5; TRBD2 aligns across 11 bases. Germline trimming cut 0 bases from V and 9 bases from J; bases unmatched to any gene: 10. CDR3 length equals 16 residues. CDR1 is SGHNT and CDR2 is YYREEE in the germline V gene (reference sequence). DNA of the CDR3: TGTGCCAGCAGCTTGGCGCTAGCGGGGGGAGGGCAGGCCCAGTACTTC. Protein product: CASSLALAGGGQAQYF.

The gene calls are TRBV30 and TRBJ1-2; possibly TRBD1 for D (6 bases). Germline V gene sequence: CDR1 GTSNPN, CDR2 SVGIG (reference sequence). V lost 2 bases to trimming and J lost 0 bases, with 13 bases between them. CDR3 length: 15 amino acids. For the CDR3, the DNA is TGTGCCTGGAGTAAGGCGGACAGAGCTAACTATGGCTACACCTTC. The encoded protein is CAWSKADRANYGYTF.

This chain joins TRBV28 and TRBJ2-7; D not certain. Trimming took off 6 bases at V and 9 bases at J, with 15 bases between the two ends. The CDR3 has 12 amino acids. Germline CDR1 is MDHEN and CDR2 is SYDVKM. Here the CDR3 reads CASRRPGVGQYF. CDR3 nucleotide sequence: TGTGCCAGCAGGCGGCCCGGCGTCGGGCAGTACTTC.

The CDR3 coding sequence is TGTGCCAGCAGGGGGACAGGGGGCCGCGGCAATCAGCCCCAGCATTTT. Translation: CASRGTGGRGNQPQHF. The gene calls are TRBV27 and TRBJ1-5; TRBD1 matches at 12 bases. The CDR3 has 16 amino acids. The germline V gene encodes CDR1 MNHEY and CDR2 SMNVEV (reference sequence). V lost 6 bases, J lost 2 bases, and 5 bases stayed unmatched.

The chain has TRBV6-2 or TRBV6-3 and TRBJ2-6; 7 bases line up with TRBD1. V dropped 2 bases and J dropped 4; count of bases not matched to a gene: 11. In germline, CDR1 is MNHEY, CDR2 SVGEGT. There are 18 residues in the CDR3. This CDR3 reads CASSYPRQGSGGANVLTF. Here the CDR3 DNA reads TGTGCCAGCAGTTACCCCAGACAGGGCTCGGGCGGGGCCAACGTCCTGACTTTC.

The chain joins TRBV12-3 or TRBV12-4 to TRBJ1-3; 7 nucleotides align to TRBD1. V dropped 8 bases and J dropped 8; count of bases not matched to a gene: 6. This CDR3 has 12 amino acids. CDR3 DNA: TGTGCCAGCCGACAGGGAGTTTACACCATATATTTT. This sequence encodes CASRQGVYTIYF.